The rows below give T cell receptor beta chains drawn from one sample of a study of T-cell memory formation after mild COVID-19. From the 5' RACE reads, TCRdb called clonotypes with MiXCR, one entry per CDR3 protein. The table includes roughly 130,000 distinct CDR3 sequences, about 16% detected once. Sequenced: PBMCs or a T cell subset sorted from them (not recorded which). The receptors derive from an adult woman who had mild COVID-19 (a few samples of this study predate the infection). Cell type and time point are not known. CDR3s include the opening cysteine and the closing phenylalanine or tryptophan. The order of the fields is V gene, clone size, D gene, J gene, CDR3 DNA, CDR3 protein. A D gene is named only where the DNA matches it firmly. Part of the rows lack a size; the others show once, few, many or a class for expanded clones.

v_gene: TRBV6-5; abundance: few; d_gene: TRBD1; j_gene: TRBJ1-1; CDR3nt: TGTGCCAGCACCCCCGGGACAGGGAATACTGAAGCTTTCTTT; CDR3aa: CASTPGTGNTEAFF
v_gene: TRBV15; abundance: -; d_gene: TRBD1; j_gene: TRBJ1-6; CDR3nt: TGTGCCACCAGCAGGAGTGGACAGGGGCCGCCCCTCCACTTT; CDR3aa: CATSRSGQGPPLHF
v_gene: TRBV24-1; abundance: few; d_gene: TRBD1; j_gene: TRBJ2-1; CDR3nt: TGTGCCACCAGTGCCCAAACCGGGACAGGGGTCAATGAGCAGTTCTTC; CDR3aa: CATSAQTGTGVNEQFF
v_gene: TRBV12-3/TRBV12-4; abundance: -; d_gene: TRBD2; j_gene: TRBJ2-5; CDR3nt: TGTGCCAGCAGTGGCTTCGCGGGAGCGGGAGAGACCCAGTACTTC; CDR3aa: CASSGFAGAGETQYF
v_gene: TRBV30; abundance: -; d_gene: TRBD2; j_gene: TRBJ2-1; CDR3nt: TGTGCCTGGAGGACTAGCGGGAGGGCTCTCGAGCAGTTCTTC; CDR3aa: CAWRTSGRALEQFF
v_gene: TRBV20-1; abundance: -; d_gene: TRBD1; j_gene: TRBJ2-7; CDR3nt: TGCAGTCCCAGCGTACAGGGGGCGGCTCTGGGCGAGCAGTACTTC; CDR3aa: CSPSVQGAALGEQYF
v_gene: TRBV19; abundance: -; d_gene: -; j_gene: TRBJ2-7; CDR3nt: TGTGCCAGTAGTATAGGGTCCGGTCATCACTACGAGCAGTACTTC; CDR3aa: CASSIGSGHHYEQYF
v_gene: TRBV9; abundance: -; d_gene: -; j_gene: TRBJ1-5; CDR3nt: TGTGCCAGCAGCGTAGGGACGGGGGGGAGTCAGCCCCAGCATTTT; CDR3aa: CASSVGTGGSQPQHF
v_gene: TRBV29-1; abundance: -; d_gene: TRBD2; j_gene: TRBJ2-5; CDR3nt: TGCAGCGTCGAAAAGGTCTTTAGCGGGGAGACCCAGTACTTC; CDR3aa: CSVEKVFSGETQYF
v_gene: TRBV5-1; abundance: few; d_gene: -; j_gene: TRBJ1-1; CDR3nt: TGCGCCAGCAGCTTGGCCTCTCTGGGGATGAACACTGAAGCTTTCTTT; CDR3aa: CASSLASLGMNTEAFF
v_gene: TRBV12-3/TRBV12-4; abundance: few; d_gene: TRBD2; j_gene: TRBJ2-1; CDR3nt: TGTGCCAGCAGGCTAGCGGATGAGCAGTTCTTC; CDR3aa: CASRLADEQFF
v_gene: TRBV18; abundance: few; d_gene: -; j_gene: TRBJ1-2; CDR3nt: TGTGCCAGCTCACCCTCCAGGGCGAACGATGGCTACACCTTC; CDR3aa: CASSPSRANDGYTF
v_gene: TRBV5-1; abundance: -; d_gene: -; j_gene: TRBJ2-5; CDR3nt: TGCGCCAGCACGTTGGACGGGGCCCAAGAGACCCAGTACTTC; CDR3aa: CASTLDGAQETQYF
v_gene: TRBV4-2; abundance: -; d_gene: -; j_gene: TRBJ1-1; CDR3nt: TGTGCCAGCAGCCAAGATCGGGGGGCAGGTCGCTGGGACACTGAAGCTTTCTTT; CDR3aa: CASSQDRGAGRWDTEAFF
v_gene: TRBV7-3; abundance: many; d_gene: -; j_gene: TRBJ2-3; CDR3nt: TGTGCCAGCAGCTATGGAACAGGACTTCGCAGCACAGATACGCAGTATTTT; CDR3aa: CASSYGTGLRSTDTQYF
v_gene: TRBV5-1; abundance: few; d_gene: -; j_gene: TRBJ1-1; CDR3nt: TGCGCCAGCAGCTTGGGCAGTGAAGCTTTCTTT; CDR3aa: CASSLGSEAFF
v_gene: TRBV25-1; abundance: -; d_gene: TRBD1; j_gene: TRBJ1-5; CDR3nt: TGTGCCAGCATTGTGTTACAGGGGGCCTATCAGCCCCAGCATTTT; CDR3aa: CASIVLQGAYQPQHF
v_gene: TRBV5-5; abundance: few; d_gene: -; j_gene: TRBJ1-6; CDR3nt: TGTGCCAGCAGCTTGCACAAATTTTCACCCCTCCACTTT; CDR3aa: CASSLHKFSPLHF
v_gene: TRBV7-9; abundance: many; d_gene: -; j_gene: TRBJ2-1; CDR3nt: TGTGCCAGCAGCTTAGCCAAGGAGGAGTGGGGGGTTGAGCAGTTCTTC; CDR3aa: CASSLAKEEWGVEQFF
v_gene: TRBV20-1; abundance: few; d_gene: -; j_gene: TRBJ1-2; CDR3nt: TGCAGTGCGGACAAGGGGGGGCAGGGCTACACCTTC; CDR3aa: CSADKGGQGYTF
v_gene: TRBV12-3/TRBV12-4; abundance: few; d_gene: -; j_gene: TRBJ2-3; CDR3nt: TGTGCCAGCGCCCACCTTCGACGCACAGATACGCAGTATTTT; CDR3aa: CASAHLRRTDTQYF
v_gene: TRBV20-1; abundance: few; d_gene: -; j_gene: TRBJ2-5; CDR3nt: TGCAGTGCTAGAGATCCCTGGGCGGACGACCAAGAGACCCAGTACTTC; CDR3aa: CSARDPWADDQETQYF